Following are 11 T cell receptor beta chains from one sample sequenced in a study of kidney transplant recipient with SARS-CoV-2 infection. Using its own MiXCR run on the reads, TCRdb lists one record per CDR3 protein. The data contain roughly 230,000 distinct CDR3 sequences, around 30% of them seen just once; the ten biggest clones take up under 7.5%. Sample: a blood sample, taken at baseline and between days 110 and 120 from a kidney transplant recipient. These receptors all stem from a male patient aged 25-45 years who had COVID-19 and was a kidney transplant recipient. The graft donor may have contributed some T cells.

This clonotype was picked up many times. This chain links TRBV16 with TRBJ1-1; D is uncertain. Germline loops: CDR1 KGHSY, CDR2 FQNENV. The V and J ends lost 10 bases and 2 bases respectively, with 14 bases between them. CDR3 length equals 13 residues. The CDR3 protein is CATKVQVNTEAFF. The CDR3 region has the DNA TGTGCCACCAAGGTGCAGGTAAACACTGAAGCTTTCTTT.

This clonotype was seen just once. One end of the junction varies from germline; a read error may be responsible. The chain links TRBV11-1 to TRBJ1-2, with unresolved D. The CDR3 runs to 17 residues. Germline CDR1 is SGHAT and CDR2 is FQDESV (reference sequence). CDR3 in DNA: TGCGCCGGCAGCGCCATACGTAAGGCTGGAAAGACCTATGGCTACACCTTC. Residues: CAGSAIRKAGKTYGYTF.

This clonotype appeared a single time. Its ends do not fully match the called genes, so a read error is possible. This sequence joins TRBV3-1 and TRBJ2-2, with TRBD2 as a possible D gene (5 bases). The CDR3 length is 12 residues. Germline values: CDR1 LGHDT, CDR2 YNNKEL (reference sequence). CDR3: CVSSGSFWKPFF. For the CDR3, the DNA is TGTGTCAGCAGCGGTAGCTTTTGGAAGCCGTTTTTT.

As to this clonotype: A read error is possible here, since a much larger clone lies one base away. This chain links TRBV2 with TRBJ1-4; TRBD1 might be the D (6 bases). V lost 6 bases to trimming and J lost 8 bases, with 10 bases between them. The CDR3 covers 12 residues. The germline CDR1 and CDR2 sequences are SNHLY and FYNNEI. The CDR3 DNA is TGTGCCAGCAGCGCAGGGGTAGAAAAACTGTTTTTT. This translates into CASSAGVEKLFF.

This clonotype has ten or more counts. The J gene is TRBJ1-1, the V gene TRBV18; a weak D match, TRBD1 (5 bases). The V gene's germline CDR1 is KGHSH and CDR2 LQKENI. The CDR3 sequence is 14 residues long. V was trimmed by 3 bases and J by 7 bases, leaving 15 bases between them. The chain's CDR3 is CASSPKTGTYEAFF. For the CDR3, the DNA is TGTGCCAGCTCACCTAAAACCGGGACCTATGAAGCTTTCTTT.

Note on this clonotype: This may be a read error, as it is one base from a much larger clone. The V and J genes are TRBV19 and TRBJ2-6, with 8 positions matching TRBD1. The length of the CDR3 is 18 residues. Germline V gene sequence: CDR1 LNHDA, CDR2 SQIVND (reference sequence). CDR3 coding DNA: TGTGCCAGTAGTATACGTCAGGGGGCTATGTCGGGGGCCAACGACCTGACTTTC. This encodes CASSIRQGAMSGANDLTF.

Worth noting for this clonotype: This could be a read error, since a much larger clone is one nucleotide away. Because it lacks the conserved phenylalanine or tryptophan at the end, this CDR3 is likely a read error. The chain uses TRBV7-2 and TRBJ1-2; no clear D gene. The V and J ends lost 4 bases and 4 bases respectively, with 22 bases between them. Germline V gene sequence: CDR1 SGHTA, CDR2 FQGNSA. The CDR3 length is 17 residues. The CDR3 region is CASSCPIRDGKTYGYTL. The CDR3 DNA sequence: TGTGCCAGCAGCTGTCCTATCAGAGACGGAAAGACCTATGGCTACACCCTC.

This clonotype was observed many times. This chain's CDR3 is CASSGLRECRKTYGYTF. The CDR3 bases are TGTGCCAGCAGTGGGCTTCGGGAATGTAGAAAGACCTATGGCTACACCTTC. This sequence joins TRBV6-5 and TRBJ1-2; no firm D call. The CDR3 contains 17 residues. V was shortened by 5 bases and J by 4 bases, with 23 bases between the two germline ends. The V gene's germline CDR1 is MNHEY and CDR2 SVGAGI.

This clonotype was detected only a few times. It may be a read error: a sequence one base away is much more abundant. This sequence joins TRBV20-1 and TRBJ1-5, with 8 bases that match TRBD1. From germline, CDR1 is DFQATT and CDR2 SNEGSKA (reference sequence). The CDR3 has 13 amino acids. The CDR3: CSTSDRGDQPQHF. CDR3 nucleotides: TGCAGTACTAGCGACAGGGGTGATCAGCCCCAGCATTTT.

Points on this clonotype: A much more abundant neighbour one base away suggests this may be a read error. The chain employs TRBV13 and TRBJ2-4, with a possible D match to TRBD2 (5 bases). The CDR3 is 18 residues long. From germline, CDR1 is PRHDT and CDR2 FYEKMQ (reference sequence). The CDR3 bases are TGTGCCAGCAGGGGAGAAAAGCTGAGTACAAAGTCGGGCCAACGTCCTGATTTC. It yields the protein CASRGEKLSTKSGQRPDF.

This chain joins TRBV5-1 and TRBJ2-1, with 8 bases matching TRBD1. The germline CDR1 and CDR2 sequences are SGHRS and YFSETQ. The CDR3 is 16 residues long. Trimming cost V 2 bases and J 9 bases; bases outside gene matches: 13. The CDR3 DNA reads as TGCGCCAGCAGCTTAGTAACCGGACAGGGTATTCTTGAGCAGTTCTTC. Translation gives CASSLVTGQGILEQFF.